Listed here are 23 T cell receptor beta chains from one sample, sequenced in a study of shared clonotypes between healthy human individuals. The repertoire was sequenced with immunoSEQ multiplex PCR; TCRdb's copy has only in-frame clones and lacks some. The top ten clones hold about 0.41% of a sample with about 2.3 million clones, about nine tenths of them seen once. Sequencing was performed on naive CD4+ T cells from PBMCs. As for subset: CD45RA+ positively selected. The receptors were gathered from a man aged 18-30 years in good health. Some clones in this sample may be carry-over from other donors' samples.

The chain employs TRBV5-4 and TRBJ1-2; unclear D gene. Germline V gene data show CDR1 as SGHNT and CDR2 as YYREEE (reference sequence). The germline V and J ends were trimmed by 0 bases and 8 bases, with 11 bases remaining between them. This CDR3 contains 13 residues. CDR3 protein: CASSLDQERGYTF. The CDR3 coding sequence is TGTGCCAGCAGCTTGGACCAGGAAAGGGGCTACACCTTC. Supplemented by reference TRBV5-4 and TRBJ1-2, the full variable domain reads ETGVTQSPTHLIKTRGQQVTLRCSSQSGHNTVSWYQQALGQGPQFIFQYYREEENGRGNFPPRFSGLQFPNYSSELNVNALELDDSALYLCASSLDQERGYTFGSGTRLTVV.

The chain couples TRBV6-5 to TRBJ1-5; D is unclear. This CDR3 contains 15 residues. Germline-derived CDR1 and CDR2 are MNHEY and SVGAGI. Trimming left V 4 bases short and J 2 bases short, with 12 bases between. CDR3 coding DNA: TGTGCCAGCAGTTCTCGCCAATCCGGCAATCAGCCCCAGCATTTT. Its translation: CASSSRQSGNQPQHF.

The chain couples TRBV28 to TRBJ2-3, with 9 bases lining up with TRBD2. The CDR3 contains 15 residues. Germline CDR1 is MDHEN and CDR2 is SYDVKM. The ends lost 4 bases at V and 6 bases at J; junction bases unmatched: 8. As DNA, the CDR3 is TGTGCCAGCAGTTCCGCCTCGGCGGGGGGGGATACGCAGTATTTT. Its protein is CASSSASAGGDTQYF.

The chain carries TRBV7-9 and TRBJ1-4; tentative D call: TRBD1 (5 bases). This CDR3 comprises 14 residues. From germline, CDR1 is SEHNR and CDR2 FQNEAQ (reference sequence). Trimming took off 5 bases at V and 1 base at J, with 8 bases between the two ends. CDR3 nucleotide sequence: TGTGCCAGCAGCGAACAGGAAACTAATGAAAAACTGTTTTTT. This sequence encodes CASSEQETNEKLFF.

A note on this clone: The junction departs from germline at one end; a sequencing error may be responsible. The chain has TRBV5-5 and TRBJ1-6; 8 positions agree with TRBD1. This CDR3 has 14 amino acids. Germline V gives CDR1 SGHKS, CDR2 YYEKEE (reference sequence). The CDR3 here is CASSYRGIDSPLHF. The CDR3 DNA reads as TGTGCCAGCAGCTACAGGGGGATCGATTCCCCCCTCCACTTT.

CDR3: CASSLDWGVKGNEQFF. CDR3 nucleotides: TGTGCCAGCAGCTTGGATTGGGGAGTGAAGGGCAATGAGCAGTTCTTC. The rearrangement uses TRBV5-4 and TRBJ2-1, with D possibly being TRBD2 (5 bases). The germline CDR1 and CDR2 sequences are SGHNT and YYREEE (reference sequence). V lost 0 bases to trimming and J lost 6 bases, with 16 bases between them. This CDR3 spans 16 amino acids.

The V call is TRBV2, the J call TRBJ2-1; a weak D match, TRBD2 (7 bases). V lost 11 bases and J 2 bases, leaving 13 bases between the germline ends. The CDR3 consists of 13 residues. Germline assignment: CDR1 SNHLY and CDR2 FYNNEI. CDR3 coding DNA: TGTGCCGGCCAGCGGGACACCTACAATGAGCAGTTCTTC. This gives the protein CAGQRDTYNEQFF.

This clone was recorded only once. V gene TRBV7-2 combines with J gene TRBJ1-5; 8 bases are shared with TRBD1. With V trimmed by 4 bases and J by 4 bases, 3 bases remained unmatched. The CDR3 is made up of 14 amino acids. Germline lookup yields CDR1 SGHTA and CDR2 FQGNSA. CDR3 sequence (DNA): TGTGCCAGCAGCTCGAGGGACAGGAATCAGCCCCAGCATTTT. Amino acid sequence: CASSSRDRNQPQHF.

This clone is a singleton in its sample. The CDR3 sequence: CASSRLAVNEQFF. CDR3 sequence (DNA): TGTGCCAGCTCTCGACTAGCGGTGAATGAGCAGTTCTTC. The V call is TRBV9, the J call TRBJ2-1, with 9 bases lining up with TRBD2. V gave up 7 bases and J gave up 7 bases; unmatched junction bases: 6. Germline lookup yields CDR1 SGDLS and CDR2 YYNGEE. This CDR3 is built from 13 residues. The whole variable domain, filled in from reference TRBV9 and TRBJ2-1, reads DSGVTQTPKHLITATGQRVTLRCSPRSGDLSVYWYQQSLDQGLQFLIQYYNGEERAKGNILERFSAQQFPDLHSELNLSSLELGDSALYFCASSRLAVNEQFFGPGTRLTVL.

Notes on this clone: Distinct nucleotide sequences in the sample also encode this CDR3. The chain carries TRBV28 and TRBJ1-4; 7 bases match TRBD1. This CDR3 contains 15 residues. Trimming cost V 3 bases and J 0 bases; bases outside gene matches: 1. CDR1 is MDHEN, CDR2 SYDVKM, per germline. CDR3 residues: CASSFTGATNEKLFF. CDR3 DNA sequence: TGTGCCAGCAGTTTCACAGGGGCAACTAATGAAAAACTGTTTTTT.

J is TRBJ2-7 and V is TRBV5-1, with TRBD1 matching 8 bases. In germline, CDR1 is SGHRS, CDR2 YFSETQ. The V gene end was trimmed by 3 bases and the J gene end by 3 bases; junction bases not matched to a gene: 11. The CDR3 is made up of 16 amino acids. CDR3 protein: CASSWNPGGKDYEQYF. In DNA, the CDR3 is TGCGCCAGCAGCTGGAATCCAGGGGGCAAAGACTACGAGCAGTACTTC. Together with reference TRBV5-1 and TRBJ2-7, the CDR3 gives the full variable domain: KAGVTQTPRYLIKTRGQQVTLSCSPISGHRSVSWYQQTPGQGLQFLFEYFSETQRNKGNFPGRFSGRQFSNSRSEMNVSTLELGDSALYLCASSWNPGGKDYEQYFGPGTRLTVT.

The rearrangement joins TRBV6-6 to TRBJ2-3; D unclear. CDR3 length equals 13 residues. Germline values: CDR1 MNHNY, CDR2 SVGAGI (reference sequence). Trimming cost V 3 bases and J 6 bases, with 10 bases left between them. DNA of the CDR3: TGTGCCAGCAGTTATGGGGTAGGCGATACGCAGTATTTT. Translation: CASSYGVGDTQYF.

This sequence joins TRBV18 and TRBJ2-3; D is possibly TRBD2 (5 bases). Germline-derived CDR1 and CDR2 are KGHSH and LQKENI. This CDR3 region has 13 residues. With 5 bases removed from V and 6 bases from J, the gap between germline ends came to 12 bases. The CDR3 loop is CASSTDAGDTQYF. Here the CDR3 DNA reads TGTGCCAGCTCAACAGACGCGGGTGATACGCAGTATTTT.

The chain employs TRBV2 and TRBJ2-6; 7 bases fit TRBD1. Trimming cost V 7 bases and J 0 bases; bases outside gene matches: 6. Germline values: CDR1 SNHLY, CDR2 FYNNEI. The CDR3 has 16 residues. The DNA of the CDR3 is TGTGCCAGCAACTTGTCAGGGGGCTCTGGGGCCAACGTCCTGACTTTC. It yields the protein CASNLSGGSGANVLTF. Combining the CDR3 with reference TRBV2 and TRBJ2-6 gives the whole variable domain EPEVTQTPSHQVTQMGQEVILRCVPISNHLYFYWYRQILGQKVEFLVSFYNNEISEKSEIFDDQFSVERPDGSNFTLKIRSTKLEDSAMYFCASNLSGGSGANVLTFGAGSRLTVL.

The chain employs TRBV5-4 and TRBJ2-7; 9 positions agree with TRBD1. Germline CDR1 SGHNT, CDR2 YYREEE (reference sequence). The CDR3 loop spans 14 amino acids. V shed 4 bases, J shed 7 bases, and the junction held 9 bases outside the gene matches. CDR3 amino acids: CASSLGQGVWEQYF. For the CDR3, the DNA is TGTGCCAGCAGCCTGGGACAGGGAGTGTGGGAGCAGTACTTC.

This clone was observed a handful of times. The rearrangement uses TRBV28 and TRBJ1-1; D is unresolved. The CDR3 is 13 residues long. V was pared by 8 bases and J by 3 bases, with 13 bases between. Germline lookup yields CDR1 MDHEN and CDR2 SYDVKM. CDR3 DNA sequence: TGTGCCAGCGGTCTCTCGGGTCACACTGAAGCTTTCTTT. Encoded protein: CASGLSGHTEAFF.

CDR3 in amino acids: CASSDRGMGNEQFF. CDR3 bases: TGTGCCAGCAGTGACAGGGGAATGGGCAATGAGCAGTTCTTC. The V gene is TRBV6-1, the J gene TRBJ2-1, with a weak D call TRBD1 (6 bases). V was shortened by 3 bases and J by 6 bases, with 12 bases between the two germline ends. The CDR3 totals 14 residues. Germline-derived CDR1 and CDR2 are MNHNS and SASEGT.

The V call is TRBV27, the J call TRBJ1-2; 7 bases fit TRBD1. J was trimmed by 5 bases and V by 9 bases; bases with no gene match: 15. Germline V gene lookup returns CDR1 MNHEY and CDR2 SMNVEV (reference sequence). This CDR3 has 15 amino acids. The DNA of the CDR3 is TGTGCCAGTAGATACAGGGGAGAGGGGATTTATGGCTACACCTTC. Amino acid sequence: CASRYRGEGIYGYTF.

The rearrangement joins TRBV9 to TRBJ2-5; D gene unclear. Germline-derived CDR1 and CDR2 are SGDLS and YYNGEE. Trimming took 1 base from V and 5 from J, leaving 24 bases between them. The CDR3 consists of 18 residues. The CDR3 is CASSVRPLRRGIRETQYF. CDR3 nucleotides: TGTGCCAGCAGCGTACGACCCTTGAGGCGCGGTATTCGGGAGACCCAGTACTTC.

V and J are TRBV18 and TRBJ2-1; 13 bases fit TRBD2. This CDR3 contains 16 residues. CDR1 KGHSH and CDR2 LQKENI come from the germline V gene. V trimming: 5 bases; J trimming: 4 bases; junction bases outside the gene matches: 5. The CDR3 is CASSTGTSGTYNEQFF. DNA of the CDR3: TGTGCCAGCTCAACCGGGACTAGCGGGACTTACAATGAGCAGTTCTTC.

The gene calls are TRBV19 and TRBJ2-5; TRBD2 might be the D (5 bases). This CDR3 contains 13 residues. Germline V gene lookup returns CDR1 LNHDA and CDR2 SQIVND (reference sequence). V gave up 7 bases and J gave up 5 bases, with 14 bases separating them. CDR3 amino acids: CASTVAGSETQYF. The DNA of the CDR3 is TGTGCCAGTACGGTGGCGGGCTCGGAGACCCAGTACTTC.

The chain has TRBV5-1 and TRBJ2-2, with D unresolved. Trimming cost V 1 base and J 4 bases, with 11 bases left between them. There are 15 residues in the CDR3. Germline V CDR1 and CDR2: SGHRS, YFSETQ. CDR3 DNA: TGCGCCAGCAGCTTGCACCAACGCGGCACCGGGGAGCTGTTTTTT. Its translation: CASSLHQRGTGELFF.

The chain uses TRBV30 and TRBJ2-1, with 10 nucleotides matching TRBD2. Looked up from germline, CDR1 is GTSNPN and CDR2 is SVGIG (reference sequence). V was pared by 2 bases and J by 6 bases, with 7 bases of the junction left unmatched. The CDR3 is 15 residues long. DNA for the CDR3: TGTGCCTGGAGTAAAACTAGCGGGAATTTCAATGAGCAGTTCTTC. Translated: CAWSKTSGNFNEQFF.